This TCR beta chain was found in a study of blood T cells in healthy people across ages. This CDR3 is built from 16 residues. Germline V gives CDR1 MDHEN, CDR2 SYDVKM. Trimming left V 6 bases short and J 1 base short, with 17 bases between. Sample-barcoded 5' priming and a J-beta primer mix drove a second PCR of roughly 6 to 12 cycles. Each CDR3 protein is one row after TCRdb ran MiXCR on the 5' RACE reads. This sample has more than 1,400,000 distinct CDR3 sequences, with 42% found just once. This clonotype originated in a woman younger than 35 in good health. Sequencing input: blood. This chain uses TRBV28 with TRBJ2-3; either TRBD1 or TRBD2 may supply D (5 bases each). Here the CDR3 DNA reads TGTGCCAGCAGCTCGTCGGGACCAAAACGCACAGATACGCAGTATTTT. Its protein is CASSSSGPKRTDTQYF.